The 14 T cell receptor beta chains in this list originate from one sample, sequenced in a study of OX40 agonist ivuxolimab in advanced cancers. Profiling relied on immunoSEQ multiplex PCR, and the TCRdb table lists in-frame clones only, not all of them. The sample yields just under 95,000 clones, around 86% seen once. Sequencing was performed on CD4+ or CD8+ T cells sorted from blood, taken in a trial of the OX40 agonist ivuxolimab. These receptors were collected from an adult with an advanced solid tumor such as melanoma, head and neck, liver or kidney cancer.

The V and J genes are TRBV6-1 and TRBJ2-6; perhaps TRBD1 as D (5 bases). V shed 7 bases and J shed 0 bases, with 10 bases lying between them. This CDR3 spans 15 amino acids. The germline CDR1 and CDR2 sequences are MNHNS and SASEGT. CDR3 coding DNA: TGTGCCAGCAAACAGGTTAGCTCTGGGGCCAACGTCCTGACTTTC. Protein sequence: CASKQVSSGANVLTF.

The chain combines TRBV9 with TRBJ1-2; D is unclear. CDR1 and CDR2 (germline): SGDLS, YYNGEE. V was shortened by 3 bases and J by 4 bases, with 19 bases between the two germline ends. CDR3 length: 16 residues. As DNA, the CDR3 is TGTGCCAGCAGCGATGGGAGGGAAAGGGTACTCTATGGCTACACCTTC. It specifies CASSDGRERVLYGYTF.

The chain links TRBV18 to TRBJ1-1, with D tentatively TRBD1 (5 bases). CDR3 length: 14 amino acids. V shed 3 bases and J shed 1 base, with 9 bases lying between them. Germline values: CDR1 KGHSH, CDR2 LQKENI. The CDR3 reads CASSPSGENTEAFF. The CDR3 DNA follows: TGTGCCAGCTCACCTTCGGGGGAGAACACTGAAGCTTTCTTT.

This clone was found once. V gene TRBV6-5 combines with J gene TRBJ1-1; D remains unclear. The CDR3 totals 15 residues. V was clipped by 7 bases and J by 6 bases, with 21 bases between them. Germline V lookup: CDR1 MNHEY, CDR2 SVGAGI. This chain's CDR3 is CASTQTGSGPPEAFF. The CDR3 region has the DNA TGTGCCAGCACCCAAACGGGGTCGGGCCCTCCTGAAGCTTTCTTT.

J is TRBJ2-1 and V is TRBV7-2; 9 nucleotides agree with TRBD2. Trimming removed 6 bases from V and 10 bases from J; junction bases left unmatched: 13. Germline CDR1 reads SGHTA; CDR2 reads FQGNSA. CDR3 length: 15 amino acids. The CDR3 here is CASSKSTSGVREQFF. CDR3 DNA sequence: TGTGCCAGCAGTAAGTCGACTAGCGGTGTACGAGAGCAGTTCTTC.

The rearrangement uses TRBV5-1 and TRBJ2-2; D call uncertain. Trimming left V 2 bases short and J 10 bases short, with 6 bases between. CDR1 and CDR2 from the germline V gene are SGHRS and YFSETQ. The CDR3 length is 11 residues. The DNA for the CDR3 is TGCGCCAGCAGCTTCGAAAAGGAGCTGTTTTTT. It is translated as CASSFEKELFF.

The rearrangement joins TRBV2 to TRBJ1-1, with D tentatively TRBD1 (6 bases). The CDR3 covers 11 residues. Germline CDR1 reads SNHLY; CDR2 reads FYNNEI. The chain's CDR3 is CMGGLNTEAFF. The CDR3 bases are TGTATGGGGGGCCTGAACACTGAAGCTTTCTTT.

The genes are TRBV5-4 and TRBJ1-2, with D maybe TRBD1 (5 bases). The CDR3 contains 14 residues. Trimming stripped 3 bases from V and 2 bases from J, with 11 bases between. Germline V gene sequence: CDR1 SGHNT, CDR2 YYREEE (reference sequence). CDR3: CASSSGTGNYGYTF. The CDR3 DNA reads TGTGCCAGCAGCTCCGGGACGGGAAACTATGGCTACACCTTC.

The chain couples TRBV7-2 to TRBJ1-1; a weak D match, TRBD1 (5 bases). The CDR3 has 15 residues. Per germline, CDR1 SGHTA and CDR2 FQGNSA. The V end was cut by 3 bases, the J end by 4 bases, with 15 bases between. CDR3: CASSFQGSRGTEAFF. As DNA, the CDR3 is TGTGCCAGCAGCTTTCAGGGTTCGAGAGGCACTGAAGCTTTCTTT.

In its sample, this clone was seen once. This sequence joins TRBV2 and TRBJ2-7, with 10 nucleotides matching TRBD1. The CDR3 is 12 residues long. Germline CDR1 and CDR2: SNHLY and FYNNEI. With 11 bases clipped from V and 4 bases from J, the junction kept 5 bases outside the gene matches. The CDR3 is CAGRTGGYEQYF. The CDR3 nucleotides read TGTGCCGGAAGGACAGGGGGGTACGAGCAGTACTTC.

The rearrangement links TRBV18 to TRBJ1-5, with D tentatively TRBD1 (6 bases). The V end was cut by 3 bases, the J end by 0 bases, with 15 bases between. CDR1 and CDR2 (germline): KGHSH, LQKENI. The CDR3 is 17 amino acids. CDR3: CASSPGRTAYSNQPQHF. CDR3 DNA: TGTGCCAGCTCACCTGGGAGGACAGCCTATAGCAATCAGCCCCAGCATTTT.

On this clone itself: It is unclear where the CDR3 begins or ends on the DNA, so no DNA is shown, and the CDR3 is as TCRdb lists it. CDR3 protein: CASSSPGLKLSF. The V call is TRBV6-5, the J call TRBJ1-1. The V gene's germline CDR1 is MNHEY and CDR2 SVGAGI. The CDR3 sequence runs 12 residues, both termini included.

This sequence joins TRBV4-2 and TRBJ1-2; TRBD1 might be the D (5 bases). The CDR3 has 16 amino acids. From germline, CDR1 is LGHNA and CDR2 YNFKEQ. Trimming removed 0 bases at V and 2 bases at J, with 13 bases between. CDR3 DNA: TGTGCCAGCAGCCAAGAAACAGGTTCACGGAACTATGGCTACACCTTC. Amino acid sequence: CASSQETGSRNYGYTF.

The rearrangement uses TRBV4-1 and TRBJ2-7; 8 bases agree with TRBD1. V lost 3 bases to trimming and J lost 2 bases; unmatched junction nucleotides: 6. Germline V CDR1 and CDR2: MGHRA, YSYEKL. This CDR3 spans 15 amino acids. In DNA form, the CDR3 reads TGCGCCAGCAGCCATGGGACAGGTGGAACCTACGAGCAGTACTTC. Translation gives CASSHGTGGTYEQYF.